These T cell receptor beta chains were read from a single sample in a study of post-analysis software for immune sequencing data. TCRdb processed the PCR reads anew with MiXCR; each CDR3 protein has one entry. The table records around 440,000 distinct CDR3 sequences, around 40% of them present only once. Input material: blood. The source of these receptors is a girl aged 10 to 17 with multiple sclerosis. Each CDR3 is given with its conserved first and last residue. The D gene is left open where the match is weak. Clone size is given for some rows only: seen once, a few or many times, or a class if the clone is expanded.

length,V,D,J,size,DNA,CDR3
13,TRBV4-1,-,TRBJ2-1,-,TGCGCCAGCAGCCAACCTCCTCGGAATGAGCAGTTCTTC,CASSQPPRNEQFF
16,TRBV7-2,-,TRBJ2-1,-,TGTGCCAGCAGCTTAGGACATCTCCAATCCTACAATGAGCAGTTCTTC,CASSLGHLQSYNEQFF
17,TRBV28,-,TRBJ2-6,-,TGTGCCACCAGATCCTGGGCCGAACGCTCTGGGGCCAACGTCCTGACTTTC,CATRSWAERSGANVLTF
13,TRBV28,-,TRBJ1-1,few,TGTGCCAGCAGTTTGGGCTACCCAACTGAAGCTTTCTTT,CASSLGYPTEAFF
14,TRBV28,-,TRBJ2-5,-,TGTGCCAGCAGTTGGAGTGTCATGTTGGAGACCCAGTACTTC,CASSWSVMLETQYF
14,TRBV19,-,TRBJ1-5,-,TGTGCCAGTACCGCGGAGGATATCAATCAGCCCCAGCATTTT,CASTAEDINQPQHF
17,TRBV7-3,TRBD1,TRBJ2-1,-,TGTGCCAGCAGCCGCGAGCCCAACGCAGGGGGCTACAATGAGCAGTTCTTC,CASSREPNAGGYNEQFF
14,TRBV27,-,TRBJ2-6,-,TGTGCCAGCAGTAACGGACGCCTTCCTGACGTCCGGACTTTC,CASSNGRLPDVRTF
15,TRBV4-2,TRBD1,TRBJ2-5,-,TGTGCCAGCAGCCAAGCGGACAGGGAGTCGGAGACCCAGTACTTC,CASSQADRESETQYF
14,TRBV7-2,TRBD2,TRBJ2-5,few,TGTGCCAGCAGCGCCGGGACTAGCCCTAAGACCCAGTACTTC,CASSAGTSPKTQYF
17,TRBV7-9,-,TRBJ2-6,few,TGTGCCAGCAGCTATACAGGGTCCCCCTCTGGGGCCAACGTCCTGACTTTC,CASSYTGSPSGANVLTF
14,TRBV20-1,-,TRBJ2-5,-,TGCAGTGCTGGACTGACGGACAGTCAAGAGACCCAGTACTTC,CSAGLTDSQETQYF
15,TRBV28,TRBD1,TRBJ2-4,-,TGTGCCAGCAGTTTAGGGGACAGGTTGTTGCACATTCAGTACTTC,CASSLGDRLLHIQYF
16,TRBV18,-,TRBJ2-1,-,TGTGCCAGCTCACCCAGTGGGAAGAACGCCTACAATGAGCAGTTCTTC,CASSPSGKNAYNEQFF
14,TRBV6-2/TRBV6-3,-,TRBJ1-1,-,TGTGCCAGCATGGATCAACTTGGAGACACTGAAGCTTTCTTT,CASMDQLGDTEAFF
17,TRBV7-9,TRBD2,TRBJ2-5,few,TGTGCCAGCAGCTCCGGGACTAGCGGGGGAGTCTGGGAGACCCAGTACTTC,CASSSGTSGGVWETQYF
14,TRBV7-2,-,TRBJ1-2,few,TGTGCCAGTAACAAGCCAGAGGGACTCCGTGGCTACACCTTC,CASNKPEGLRGYTF
17,TRBV27,-,TRBJ2-3,-,TGTGCCAGCAGTTCCTTCCGTAGTTCCCCGGCTGGGGATACGCAGTATTTT,CASSSFRSSPAGDTQYF
14,TRBV10-3,-,TRBJ2-5,once,TGTGCCATCAAAAGGGCAGGATCAGGAGAGACCCAGTACTTC,CAIKRAGSGETQYF
12,TRBV10-3,TRBD1,TRBJ2-7,-,TGTGCCGTAGGACAGGTCGGCTACGAGCAGTACTTC,CAVGQVGYEQYF
14,TRBV29-1,-,TRBJ2-7,few,TGCATCGTCGAAGGAGTGGAGAGCTCCTACGAGCAGTACTTC,CIVEGVESSYEQYF
16,TRBV20-1,-,TRBJ2-7,-,TGCAGTGCTTCCAGGGAGAGCGGGTATCTAGGCTCGGAGCAGTACTTC,CSASRESGYLGSEQYF
16,TRBV5-5,-,TRBJ1-1,few,TGTGCCAGCAGCTTGTACATGTCCGGGGCAAACACTGAAGCTTTCTTT,CASSLYMSGANTEAFF
18,TRBV3-1,TRBD2,TRBJ2-7,once,TGTGCCAGCAGCCAAGATCTACCTAGCGGGAGATCCTACAATGAGCAGTACTTC,CASSQDLPSGRSYNEQYF
12,TRBV27,-,TRBJ2-7,few,TGTGCCAGCAGTCCTCCAGGGGTCGAGCAGTACTTC,CASSPPGVEQYF
14,TRBV20-1,-,TRBJ2-5,-,TGCAGTGCTAGTTCCTCGGAGAGTCAAGAGACCCAGTACTTC,CSASSSESQETQYF
16,TRBV28,-,TRBJ2-3,once,TGTGCCAGCAGTTTCGAGGGGAGGAGGAGTCGAGATACGCAGTATTTT,CASSFEGRRSRDTQYF
15,TRBV20-1,-,TRBJ2-1,-,TGCAGTGCTAGGCAGGGACCGGGACCTTACAATGAGCAGTTCTTC,CSARQGPGPYNEQFF
15,TRBV15,-,TRBJ2-7,-,TGTGCCACCAGCAGAGATAGGATAGGGGCTAGGGAGCAGTACTTC,CATSRDRIGAREQYF
18,TRBV4-1,TRBD2,TRBJ2-1,-,TGCGCCAGCAGCCAAGATCCGGGACTAGCGGGAGAGGGAAATGAGCAGTTCTTC,CASSQDPGLAGEGNEQFF
13,TRBV18,-,TRBJ2-7,few,TGTGCCAGCTCACCGACGACAGGCTACGAGCAGTACTTC,CASSPTTGYEQYF
15,TRBV5-1,TRBD1,TRBJ1-1,few,TGCGCCAGCAGCCAGCTGGGACAGGGGTCCACTGAAGCTTTCTTT,CASSQLGQGSTEAFF
17,TRBV12-3/TRBV12-4,TRBD2,TRBJ2-7,few,TGTGCCAGCAGTTTAGGCTGGACTAGGGCCTTATCGTACGAGCAGTACTTC,CASSLGWTRALSYEQYF
15,TRBV11-1,TRBD1,TRBJ2-7,few,TGTGCCAGCAGCTTAGACGGGACAGGGGGATACGAGCAGTACTTC,CASSLDGTGGYEQYF
15,TRBV27,-,TRBJ2-3,-,TGTGCCAGCAGTCCCCCAGGAATGGGCACAGATACGCAGTATTTT,CASSPPGMGTDTQYF
15,TRBV27,TRBD1,TRBJ1-1,-,TGTGCCGGCAGTATACGGACAGGGAAGGTTCTTGAAGCTTTCTTT,CAGSIRTGKVLEAFF
13,TRBV11-1,-,TRBJ2-7,-,TGTGCCAGCAGCCGACACACTGACTACGAGCAGTACTTC,CASSRHTDYEQYF
14,TRBV5-1,TRBD2,TRBJ2-3,-,TGCGCCAGCAGTGATGGGGCGCGGGAGGATACGCAGTATTTT,CASSDGAREDTQYF
15,TRBV4-1,TRBD2,TRBJ2-7,few,TGCGCCAGCAGCAAGGGACTAGCGGGAGTGGGGGAGCAGTACTTC,CASSKGLAGVGEQYF
15,TRBV27,-,TRBJ2-5,-,TGTGCCAGCAGTTCCCCAGGGGGCGGGGGAGAGACCCAGTACTTC,CASSSPGGGGETQYF